This TCR beta chain originates from a study of T-cell reconstitution after alpha-beta-depleted transplantation in children. Unique molecular identifiers were incorporated when the TCRbeta library was constructed. TCRdb reprocessed the PCR reads via MiXCR and lists one record per CDR3 protein. The data show 200,000 to 250,000 distinct CDR3 sequences, roughly 9% seen once. The CDR3 consists of 14 residues. Trimming took 4 bases from V and 5 from J; bases not matched to a gene: 6. The germline V gene encodes CDR1 SGHRS and CDR2 YFSETQ. The TCR was taken from a human donor who donated a stem cell graft to a child with acute lymphoblastic leukemia. Sequenced material: PBMCs from the stem cell graft donor, taken from the stem cell graft. The chain carries TRBV5-1 and TRBJ2-3; 8 nucleotides agree with TRBD1. The CDR3 here is CASSLGTGEDTQYF. CDR3 in DNA: TGCGCCAGCAGCCTGGGGACAGGCGAAGATACGCAGTATTTT.